The 9 T cell receptor beta chains below all came from one sample that was sequenced in a study of cytomegalovirus exposure and HLA in healthy donors. Sequenced by immunoSEQ multiplex PCR; TCRdb stores in-frame clones only, minus some. The sample consists of about 110,000 clones, less than 90% of them appearing once. The sequenced sample consisted of PBMCs. The receptors stem from a young woman in good health and CMV-seropositive.

This clone showed up just once. This rearrangement joins TRBV10-3 to TRBJ2-6, with D perhaps matching TRBD1 (6 bases). Germline V gene data show CDR1 as ENHRY and CDR2 as SYGVKD. The CDR3 has 16 residues. Between the trimmed V and J ends, which lost 2 bases and 1 base, there was a span of 9 bases. The CDR3 spells CAISEPGQSGANVLTF. CDR3 nucleotides: TGTGCCATCAGTGAGCCCGGACAGTCTGGGGCCAACGTCCTGACTTTC.

The sample holds a few counts of this clone. The V call is TRBV28, the J call TRBJ1-2, with 9 bases matching TRBD1. Germline trimming cut 3 bases from V and 5 bases from J; bases unmatched to any gene: 7. Germline-derived CDR1 and CDR2 are MDHEN and SYDVKM. CDR3 size: 15 residues. CDR3 coding DNA: TGTGCCAGCAGTTTGCCGATGGGACAGGGTTATGGCTACACCTTC. This translates into CASSLPMGQGYGYTF.

The chain combines TRBV7-6 with TRBJ2-1; D gene ambiguous. The germline V and J ends were trimmed by 0 bases and 3 bases, with 6 bases remaining between them. Per germline, CDR1 SGHVS and CDR2 FNYEAQ. The CDR3 is 14 amino acids. The CDR3 DNA sequence: TGTGCCAGCAGCTTAGCAGCGAGCTACAATGAGCAGTTCTTC. It specifies CASSLAASYNEQFF.

This clone has just a few counts. The chain combines TRBV27 with TRBJ2-7; TRBD1 matches at 8 bases. Germline V gene lookup returns CDR1 MNHEY and CDR2 SMNVEV (reference sequence). With V trimmed by 6 bases and J by 6 bases, 7 bases remained unmatched. This CDR3 is built from 13 residues. The CDR3 bases are TGTGCCAGCAGGGCAGGGGGCGCGGGCGAGCAGTACGTC. Protein sequence: CASRAGGAGEQYV.

This chain joins TRBV6-6 and TRBJ2-7; 11 nucleotides agree with TRBD2. The length of the CDR3 is 15 residues. V was clipped by 5 bases and J by 3 bases; unmatched bases: 6. CDR1 and CDR2 from the germline V gene are MNHNY and SVGAGI (reference sequence). The chain's CDR3 is CASSPPGLAVYEQYF. For the CDR3, the DNA is TGTGCCAGCAGTCCTCCGGGACTAGCGGTCTACGAGCAGTACTTC.

This clone has just one count. The genes are TRBV1 and TRBJ2-2; the table's TRBD2 call for D was not verified on the DNA. TRBV1 is a pseudogene. There are 16 residues in the CDR3. CDR3 sequence reads: CTSSQDLDSGTGELFF. The DNA of the CDR3 is TGCACCAGCAGCCAAGATCTGGATAGCGGGACCGGGGAGCTGTTTTTT.

The chain employs TRBV19 and TRBJ1-6, with unresolved D. Deletions cut 7 bases from V and 3 bases from J, with 19 bases between. The CDR3 is made up of 17 amino acids. Germline V gene data show CDR1 as LNHDA and CDR2 as SQIVND (reference sequence). The CDR3 loop reads CASKWSGGSDYNSPLHF. The CDR3 nucleotides read TGTGCCAGTAAATGGTCGGGAGGGAGTGACTATAATTCACCCCTCCACTTT.

The gene calls are TRBV11-3 and TRBJ2-3, with D possibly matching TRBD2 (5 bases). CDR1 is SGHNT and CDR2 is YENEEA in the germline V gene. Deletions cut 2 bases from V and 6 bases from J, with 12 bases between. The CDR3 is 14 amino acids. The CDR3 region has the DNA TGTGCCAGCAGCTTATCACCGGGGTCTGATACGCAGTATTTT. The encoded protein is CASSLSPGSDTQYF.

This clone showed up many times. The J gene is TRBJ1-6, the V gene TRBV10-1, with 8 bases lining up with TRBD1. The CDR3 spans 15 residues. J gave up 4 bases and V 4 bases, and 3 bases lay outside the gene matches. Germline V gene data show CDR1 as WNHNN and CDR2 as SYGVQD (reference sequence). CDR3 protein: CASSGTGTYNSPLHF. As DNA, the CDR3 is TGCGCCAGCAGTGGGACAGGGACATATAATTCACCCCTCCACTTT.